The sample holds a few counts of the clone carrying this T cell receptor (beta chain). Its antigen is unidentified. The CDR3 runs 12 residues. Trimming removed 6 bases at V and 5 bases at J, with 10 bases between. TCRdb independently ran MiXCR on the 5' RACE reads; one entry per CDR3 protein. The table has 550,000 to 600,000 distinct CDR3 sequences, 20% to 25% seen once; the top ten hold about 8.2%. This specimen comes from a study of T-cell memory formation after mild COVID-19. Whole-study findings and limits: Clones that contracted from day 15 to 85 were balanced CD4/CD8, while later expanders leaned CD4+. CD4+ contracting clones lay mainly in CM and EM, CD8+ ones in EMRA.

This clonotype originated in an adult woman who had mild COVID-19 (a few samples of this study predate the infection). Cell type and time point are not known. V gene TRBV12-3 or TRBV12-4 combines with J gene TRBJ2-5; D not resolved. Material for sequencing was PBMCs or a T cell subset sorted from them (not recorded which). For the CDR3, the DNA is TGTGCCAGCAGGGCTAGGCGGGAGACCCAGTACTTC. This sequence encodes CASRARRETQYF.